The 2 T cell receptor beta chains reported below all come from one sample, sequenced in a study of shared clonotypes between healthy human individuals. TCRdb's copy holds only in-frame clones and misses some; the assay was immunoSEQ multiplex PCR. The sample lists 550,000 to 700,000 clones, 55% to 85% occurring once. Sample: memory CD4+ T cells sorted from blood. Subset reported: CD45RA-negative fraction. These receptors all stem from a woman in her thirties in good health.

The rearrangement joins TRBV15 to TRBJ2-5; D possibly corresponds to TRBD2 (6 bases). Trimming took off 3 bases at V and 2 bases at J, with 7 bases between the two ends. The CDR3 consists of 13 residues. Per the germline V gene, CDR1 is LNHNV and CDR2 is YYDKDF (reference sequence). In DNA form, the CDR3 reads TGTGCCACCAGCAGGGAGGGACAAGAGACCCAGTACTTC. Encoded protein: CATSREGQETQYF.

The V gene is TRBV28, the J gene TRBJ1-1, with a tentative D call TRBD1 (5 bases). The CDR3 is 11 amino acids. Germline values: CDR1 MDHEN, CDR2 SYDVKM. With 8 bases removed from V and 6 bases from J, the gap between germline ends came to 10 bases. The CDR3 protein is CASAGRSEAFF. CDR3 sequence (DNA): TGTGCCAGCGCGGGGCGTTCTGAAGCTTTCTTT.